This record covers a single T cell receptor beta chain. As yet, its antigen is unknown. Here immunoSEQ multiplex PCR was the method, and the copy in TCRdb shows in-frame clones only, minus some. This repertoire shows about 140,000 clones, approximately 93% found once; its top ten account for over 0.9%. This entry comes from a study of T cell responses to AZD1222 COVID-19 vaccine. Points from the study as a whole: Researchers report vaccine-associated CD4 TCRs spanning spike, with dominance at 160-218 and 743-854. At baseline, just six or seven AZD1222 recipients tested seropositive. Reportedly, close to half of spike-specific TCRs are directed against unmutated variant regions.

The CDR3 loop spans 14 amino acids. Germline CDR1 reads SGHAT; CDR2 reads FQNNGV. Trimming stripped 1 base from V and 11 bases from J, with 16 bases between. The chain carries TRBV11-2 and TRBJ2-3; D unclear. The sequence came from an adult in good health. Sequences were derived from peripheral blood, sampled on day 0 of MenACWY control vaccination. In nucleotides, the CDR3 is TGTGCCAGCAGCTTAGGTGGCCCTAGGATAGGGCAGTATTTT. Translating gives CASSLGGPRIGQYF.